A selection of T cell receptor beta chains follows, all from one sample in a study of shared clonotypes between healthy human individuals. Assay: immunoSEQ multiplex PCR; the TCRdb copy retains only in-frame clones and omits some. The repertoire holds roughly 2.5 million clones, approximately 92% seen once, with over 0.12% in the top ten. What was sequenced was naive CD4+ T cells sorted from blood. The receptors here all came from a man between 18 and 29 years old in good health. Each CDR3 is given without its conserved first and last residue. Each record gives: J gene, V gene, D gene, CDR3 protein. D genes are given only for firm matches.

J: TRBJ2-7; V: TRBV6-5; D: TRBD1; CDR3: ASRTTGVHEQY
J: TRBJ1-3; V: TRBV7-2; D: NA; CDR3: ASSLEAKGSGNTIY
J: TRBJ1-2; V: TRBV18; D: NA; CDR3: ASSPTVNYGYT
J: TRBJ2-7; V: TRBV27; D: NA; CDR3: ASSHLSRHYPSSYEQY
J: TRBJ2-1; V: TRBV7-2; D: NA; CDR3: ASSLQTAYYNEQF
J: TRBJ1-2; V: TRBV19; D: TRBD1; CDR3: ASMGPGGHYGYT
J: TRBJ2-7; V: TRBV5-4; D: TRBD2; CDR3: ASSPGGTSGAEQY
J: TRBJ1-2; V: TRBV28; D: NA; CDR3: ASSLMTLTYGGYT
J: TRBJ2-3; V: TRBV15; D: NA; CDR3: ATSRDPRPTSPDTQY
J: TRBJ2-3; V: TRBV4-1; D: NA; CDR3: ASSQDYRPSNGDTQY
J: TRBJ1-1; V: TRBV18; D: NA; CDR3: ASSPEEGIEAF
J: TRBJ2-1; V: TRBV10-1; D: NA; CDR3: ASSFRENEQF
J: TRBJ1-1; V: TRBV30; D: NA; CDR3: AWSASPNTEAF
J: TRBJ2-5; V: TRBV6-5; D: NA; CDR3: ASSRMKQGQETQY
J: TRBJ2-7; V: TRBV6-6; D: NA; CDR3: ASIEGNSYEQY
J: TRBJ1-3; V: TRBV11-2; D: NA; CDR3: ASSPGHHSGNTIY
J: TRBJ2-3; V: TRBV4-3; D: NA; CDR3: ASSPEPDTQY
J: TRBJ2-4; V: TRBV18; D: NA; CDR3: ASSPFQEENIQY
J: TRBJ2-2; V: TRBV5-6; D: TRBD1; CDR3: ASSLGQGTGELF
J: TRBJ2-2; V: TRBV7-6; D: TRBD2; CDR3: ASSPLSTSGSRTGELF
J: TRBJ1-4; V: TRBV6-5; D: TRBD1; CDR3: ASQDRGLGKLF
J: TRBJ1-1; V: TRBV2; D: NA; CDR3: ASSGPGMNTEAF
J: TRBJ2-5; V: TRBV11-2; D: NA; CDR3: ASSSTVETQY
J: TRBJ2-1; V: TRBV2; D: NA; CDR3: ASSDLGQGGNEQF
J: TRBJ2-2; V: TRBV7-3; D: NA; CDR3: ASSYGQNTGELF
J: TRBJ1-5; V: TRBV11-2; D: TRBD1; CDR3: ASSLGSGTGNGRPQH
J: TRBJ2-7; V: TRBV5-1; D: TRBD2; CDR3: ASSPVAGYEQY
J: TRBJ2-1; V: TRBV7-9; D: NA; CDR3: ASSLAWRLDSVEQF
J: TRBJ2-7; V: TRBV6-6; D: NA; CDR3: ASSTTDHEQY
J: TRBJ2-6; V: TRBV19; D: NA; CDR3: ASSIQSGANVLT
J: TRBJ1-1; V: TRBV28; D: TRBD1; CDR3: ASGQGVDAF
J: TRBJ2-2; V: TRBV4-1; D: TRBD1; CDR3: ASSQGDRGNTGELF
J: TRBJ2-7; V: TRBV7-2; D: NA; CDR3: ASSLGFGDEQY
J: TRBJ1-5; V: TRBV6-6; D: TRBD1; CDR3: ASSYSDRGRQQPQH
J: TRBJ2-1; V: TRBV6-5; D: TRBD2; CDR3: ASSYSALAGGHEQF